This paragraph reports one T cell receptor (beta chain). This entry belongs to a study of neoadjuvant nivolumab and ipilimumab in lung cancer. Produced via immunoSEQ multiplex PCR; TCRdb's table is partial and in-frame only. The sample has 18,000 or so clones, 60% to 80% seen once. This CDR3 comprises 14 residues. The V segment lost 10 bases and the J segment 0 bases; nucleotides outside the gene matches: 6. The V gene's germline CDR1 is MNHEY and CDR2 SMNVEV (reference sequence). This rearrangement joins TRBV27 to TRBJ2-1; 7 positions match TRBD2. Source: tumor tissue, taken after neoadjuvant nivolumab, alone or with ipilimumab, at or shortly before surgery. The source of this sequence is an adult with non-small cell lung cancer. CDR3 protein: CATVGGHSYNEQFF. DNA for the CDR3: TGTGCCACCGTGGGAGGGCACTCCTACAATGAGCAGTTCTTC.